Listed below are T cell receptor beta chains from one sample, sequenced in a study of blood T cell repertoires in COVID-19. The method was immunoSEQ multiplex PCR; TCRdb's version includes in-frame clones alone and lacks a portion of them. The sample lists roughly 570,000 clones, 85% to 90% seen once, with under 8.5% in the top ten. The sequencing input was peripheral blood. The receptors derive from a woman aged 45-65 years with COVID-19, enrolled during active disease. CDR3s include the opening cysteine and the closing phenylalanine or tryptophan.

j_call | v_call | cdr3_aa
TRBJ2-5 | TRBV10-3 | CATYSHAGETQYF
TRBJ2-7 | TRBV5-4 | CASSPGQGFYEQYF
TRBJ1-1 | TRBV20-1 | CSAILGQIAFF
TRBJ2-2 | TRBV5-1 | CASSLRLAGETGELFF
TRBJ2-5 | TRBV28 | CASSLVATSGVGQETQYF
TRBJ1-1 | TRBV5-6 | CASSFGNTEAFF
TRBJ2-1 | TRBV28 | CASSLRGGYNEQFF
TRBJ2-1 | TRBV5-1 | CASSLGDRERNEQFF
TRBJ1-3 | TRBV10-3 | CAISEQAGAGNTIYF
TRBJ1-1 | TRBV28 | CASSLWSGGRTEAFF
TRBJ2-7 | TRBV7-9 | CASSLLSTGAYEQYF
TRBJ1-4 | TRBV15 | CATSRGQGEKLFF
TRBJ1-6 | TRBV2 | CASRNRDNSPLHF
TRBJ1-1 | TRBV27 | CASSLGTGGTEAFF
TRBJ2-1 | TRBV18 | CASSPLRTSGGRNNEQFF
TRBJ2-1 | TRBV27 | CASSLGTVYNEQFF
TRBJ1-1 | TRBV5-1 | CASSATQGTEAFF
TRBJ2-2 | TRBV2 | CASRDRFGTGELFF
TRBJ1-2 | TRBV6-5 | CASSRIGGEGNGYTF
TRBJ1-1 | TRBV2 | CASRDRDSLNTEAFF
TRBJ2-2 | TRBV11-2 | CASSFPTMTSGGKTGELFF
TRBJ2-3 | TRBV28 | CASSPLGLAGGLGRGTDTQYF
TRBJ2-7 | TRBV18 | CASSSTSGGGYEQYF
TRBJ1-1 | TRBV28 | CASGSGAFF
TRBJ1-2 | TRBV24-1 | CATSDFDRGGYTF
TRBJ2-5 | TRBV29-1 | CSVDSWGGPRETQYF
TRBJ2-7 | TRBV28 | CASSQMTGGGYEQYF
TRBJ2-7 | TRBV4-1 | CASSQGGKRGFSYEQYF
TRBJ1-4 | TRBV4-1 | CASSRQGANEKLFF
TRBJ2-5 | TRBV5-1 | CASSLLQGRGETQYF
TRBJ1-6 | TRBV6-5 | CASRRQSNSPLHF
TRBJ1-2 | TRBV21-1 | CASSSTDRGNGYTF
TRBJ1-3 | TRBV2 | CASRDTAFSGNTIYF
TRBJ1-2 | TRBV3-1/TRBV3-2 | CASSLGTGDDYGYTF
TRBJ1-6 | TRBV30 | CAWNGIASPLHF
TRBJ2-1 | TRBV10-3 | CAIARGGPGDEQFF
TRBJ2-7 | TRBV20-1 | CSASQSRGEQYF
TRBJ1-1 | TRBV6-5 | CASSYGTVGTNTEAFF
TRBJ2-7 | TRBV3-1/TRBV3-2 | CASSQVAYEQYF
TRBJ1-1 | TRBV10-3 | CAISREEQMNTEAFF
TRBJ1-1 | TRBV28 | CASSSRPGTEAFF